These T cell receptor beta chains were read from a single sample in a study of beta chain features in type 1 diabetes. Only in-frame clones appear in the TCRdb table, and some are missing; sequencing was by immunoSEQ multiplex PCR. The sample records roughly 300,000 clones, around 8.5% being singletons. The sample taken for sequencing was central memory CD4+ T cells from blood. The receptors come from a young man with type 1 diabetes. CDR3s include the opening cysteine and the closing phenylalanine or tryptophan. D genes are given only for firm matches. Some rows mark clone size as missing; the rest say once, few, many or name a class of expanded clone.

j_call | v_call | d_call | clone_size | cdr3_aa | cdr3_nt
TRBJ1-1 | TRBV19 | . | . | CASGGRVDRNTEAFF | TGTGCCAGTGGGGGCAGGGTTGATCGGAACACTGAAGCTTTCTTT
TRBJ2-3 | TRBV9 | TRBD2 | . | CASSASPYRGAGANTDTQYF | TGTGCCAGCAGCGCCTCCCCTTACCGGGGAGCGGGGGCTAACACAGATACGCAGTATTTT
TRBJ2-5 | TRBV19 | . | . | CASSPDREETQYF | TGTGCCAGTAGCCCGGACCGGGAAGAGACCCAGTACTTC
TRBJ2-7 | TRBV19 | TRBD1 | many | CASSRRTGRNEQYF | TGTGCCAGTAGTCGGAGGACAGGGCGGAACGAGCAGTACTTC
TRBJ2-5 | TRBV6-5 | . | few | CASSYSRTQYF | TGTGCCAGCAGTTACTCGAGGACCCAGTACTTC
TRBJ2-5 | TRBV10-3 | . | . | CAISELPPNQGTQYF | TGTGCCATCAGTGAACTGCCCCCGAACCAAGGGACCCAGTACTTC
TRBJ1-3 | TRBV11-2 | . | . | CASSPVSSGNTIYF | TGTGCCAGCAGCCCCGTCAGCTCTGGAAACACCATATATTTT
TRBJ2-7 | TRBV6-5 | . | . | CASSYGSQPYEQYF | TGTGCCAGCAGTTACGGGTCGCAGCCTTACGAGCAGTACTTC
TRBJ1-5 | TRBV7-9 | . | few | CASSLGQKGQPQHF | TGTGCCAGCAGCTTAGGTCAAAAAGGGCAGCCCCAGCATTTT
TRBJ1-1 | TRBV13 | TRBD1 | many | CASSSNRGLAAFF | TGTGCCAGCAGCTCCAACAGGGGACTTGCAGCTTTCTTT
TRBJ1-2 | TRBV5-6 | . | . | CASSRTVNYGYTF | TGTGCCAGCAGCCGGACAGTTAACTATGGCTACACCTTC
TRBJ1-1 | TRBV5-1 | . | few | CASSGAGRINTEAFF | TGCGCCAGCAGCGGGGCGGGACGGATAAACACTGAAGCTTTCTTT
TRBJ2-5 | TRBV27 | . | many | CASSFQETQYF | TGTGCCAGCAGTTTCCAAGAGACCCAGTACTTC
TRBJ1-1 | TRBV5-1 | TRBD1 | few | CASSGQVSTEAFF | TGCGCCAGCAGCGGACAGGTTAGCACTGAAGCTTTCTTT
TRBJ2-7 | TRBV2 | TRBD1 | few | CASSLDRGVSYEQYF | TGTGCCAGCAGTCTGGACAGGGGGGTTTCCTACGAGCAGTACTTC
TRBJ2-7 | TRBV7-2 | . | few | CASSAGRSSYEQYF | TGTGCCAGCAGCGCCGGACGAAGCTCCTACGAGCAGTACTTC
TRBJ2-1 | TRBV27 | . | few | CASSYSNSREEQFF | TGTGCCAGCAGCTACTCTAACTCAAGGGAGGAGCAGTTCTTC
TRBJ2-1 | TRBV1 | . | . | CTSSCGTYNEQFF | TGCACCAGCAGCTGCGGGACTTACAATGAGCAGTTCTTC
TRBJ2-5 | TRBV11-2 | . | . | CASSLPGVETQYF | TGTGCCAGCAGCTTGCCAGGGGTCGAGACCCAGTACTTC
TRBJ2-7 | TRBV11-2 | . | . | CASSLAYHTAYEQYF | TGTGCCAGCAGCTTAGCGTATCATACAGCCTACGAGCAGTACTTC
TRBJ2-2 | TRBV29-1 | . | few | CSVAPHTGIGELFF | TGCAGCGTTGCACCCCATACAGGGATCGGGGAGCTGTTTTTT
TRBJ1-1 | TRBV7-2 | TRBD1 | once | CASSYRGGTEAFF | TGTGCCAGCAGCTACAGGGGGGGAACTGAAGCTTTCTTT
TRBJ1-4 | TRBV21-1 | . | few | CASSTGSATNEKLFF | TGTGCCAGCAGCACCGGCTCTGCAACTAATGAAAAACTGTTTTTT
TRBJ1-6 | TRBV18 | . | . | CASSFSGTDSPLHF | TGTGCCAGCTCATTCTCTGGGACGGATTCACCCCTCCACTTT
TRBJ2-2 | TRBV4-3 | TRBD1 | . | CASSQAGTGNAGELFF | TGCGCCAGCAGCCAAGCCGGGACAGGAAATGCCGGGGAGCTGTTTTTT
TRBJ2-3 | TRBV15 | . | few | CATSRDFTDTQYF | TGTGCCACCAGCAGGGACTTTACAGATACGCAGTATTTT
TRBJ2-7 | TRBV21-1 | . | . | CASSKAGGGATTSASSYEQYF | TGTGCCAGCAGCAAAGCGGGCGGGGGGGCCACCACCTCAGCTAGCTCCTACGAGCAGTACTTC
TRBJ2-7 | TRBV29-1 | . | . | CSVEDRRREQYF | TGCAGCGTTGAAGATCGGAGGCGCGAGCAGTACTTC
TRBJ2-2 | TRBV7-2 | TRBD2 | many | CASRSSGGNTGELFF | TGTGCCAGCAGAAGTAGCGGGGGGAACACCGGGGAGCTGTTTTTT
TRBJ2-7 | TRBV7-2 | TRBD1 | few | CASKMDRGETYEQYF | TGTGCCAGCAAGATGGACAGGGGGGAAACCTACGAGCAGTACTTC
TRBJ1-5 | TRBV28 | . | . | CASRPNRGPQHF | TGTGCCAGCAGACCTAACCGCGGGCCCCAGCATTTT
TRBJ2-6 | TRBV27 | TRBD1 | few | CASSKTGSSGANVLTF | TGTGCCAGCAGTAAGACAGGGTCCTCTGGGGCCAACGTCCTGACTTTC
TRBJ2-2 | TRBV15 | . | few | CATSRDRAPGELFF | TGTGCCACCAGCAGAGACAGGGCTCCCGGGGAGCTGTTTTTT
TRBJ2-5 | TRBV6-1 | TRBD2 | . | CASSEGSQRGLQETQYF | TGTGCCAGCAGTGAAGGTTCCCAGCGGGGTCTCCAAGAGACCCAGTACTTC
TRBJ1-5 | TRBV4-3 | TRBD1 | few | CASSGRDRGPRGTQPQHF | TGCGCCAGCAGCGGCCGGGACAGGGGGCCTCGGGGGACTCAGCCCCAGCATTTT
TRBJ2-3 | TRBV7-2 | . | . | CASSLTSPDTQYF | TGTGCCAGCAGCTTAACTAGCCCAGATACGCAGTATTTT
TRBJ2-1 | TRBV11-2 | TRBD2 | few | CASSLEVVTSVNEQFF | TGTGCCAGCAGCTTAGAGGTCGTGACTAGCGTCAATGAGCAGTTCTTC
TRBJ1-2 | TRBV7-2 | TRBD1 | . | CASSLGQNNYGYTF | TGTGCCAGCAGCTTGGGACAGAATAACTATGGCTACACCTTC
TRBJ1-2 | TRBV29-1 | . | few | CSAPGPSNYGYTF | TGCAGCGCCCCCGGACCGTCGAACTATGGCTACACCTTC
TRBJ2-3 | TRBV5-5 | . | few | CASSLGGHGDTDTQYF | TGTGCCAGCAGCTTGGGTGGACACGGGGACACAGATACGCAGTATTTT
TRBJ1-1 | TRBV15 | TRBD1 | few | CATSAQQGIAFF | TGTGCCACCAGCGCACAACAGGGGATAGCTTTCTTT
TRBJ2-6 | TRBV7-6 | . | many | CASSGTSGANVLTF | TGTGCCAGCAGCGGGACCTCTGGGGCCAACGTCCTGACTTTC
TRBJ1-2 | TRBV7-2 | . | few | CASSQRGDYGYTF | TGTGCCAGCAGCCAGAGGGGGGACTATGGCTACACCTTC
TRBJ1-5 | TRBV19 | TRBD1 | few | CASSILPGQGGNQPQHF | TGTGCCAGTAGTATACTCCCGGGACAGGGCGGCAATCAGCCCCAGCATTTT
TRBJ2-1 | TRBV7-9 | . | . | CASSLVVGTPEQFF | TGTGCCAGCAGCTTAGTAGTCGGTACCCCTGAGCAGTTCTTC
TRBJ2-5 | TRBV6-1 | . | few | CASNLNGQGETQYF | TGTGCCAGCAACCTAAACGGGCAAGGGGAGACCCAGTACTTC
TRBJ2-1 | TRBV11-2 | . | few | CASSPRVGTYNEQFF | TGTGCCAGCAGCCCCAGGGTCGGGACCTACAATGAGCAGTTCTTC
TRBJ2-7 | TRBV7-2 | . | many | CASSLSFSSYEQYF | TGTGCCAGCAGCTTGTCCTTTTCCTCCTACGAGCAGTACTTC
TRBJ2-7 | TRBV19 | . | . | CASSPGRLEQYF | TGTGCCAGTAGCCCCGGACGCCTGGAGCAGTACTTC
TRBJ1-1 | TRBV5-5 | . | . | CASSLDPGNTEAFF | TGTGCCAGCAGCTTGGATCCGGGGAACACTGAAGCTTTCTTT
TRBJ2-5 | TRBV10-3 | . | . | CAISGRGAEEAQYF | TGTGCCATCAGTGGGAGGGGGGCCGAAGAGGCCCAGTACTTC